This TCR beta chain comes out of a study of shared clonotypes between healthy human individuals. For the study at large: CD4 naive and CD4 memory each took three plates per donor, while CD8 naive took two and CD8 memory one. General observations from the study: Incomplete sequencing of sorted subsets was indicated by rarefaction despite large depth.

This CDR3 comprises 13 residues. V lost 0 bases, J lost 11 bases, and 13 bases lay in between. Germline V gene data show CDR1 as MGHRA and CDR2 as YSYEKL. Data came from immunoSEQ multiplex PCR; TCRdb stores just in-frame clones and leaves some out. The sample shows 2.5 million or so clones, around 90% of them seen only once. Splitting of CD4+ cells produced CD45RA+ naive and CD45RA-negative memory subsets. Points on this clone: What it recognizes is unknown.

Sequencing input: naive CD4+ T cells sorted from blood. This sample's subset: CD45RA+ positively selected. This receptor was taken from a man aged 18 to 35 in good health. The chain links TRBV4-1 to TRBJ1-1; D possibly corresponds to TRBD1 (5 bases). The CDR3 region is CASSQDFQGGAFF. CDR3 DNA sequence: TGCGCCAGCAGCCAAGATTTCCAGGGCGGGGCTTTCTTT.